This TCR beta chain comes out of a study of T-cell reconstitution after alpha-beta-depleted transplantation in children. Molecular barcoding with unique molecular identifiers was used for the TCRbeta library. MiXCR was run by TCRdb on the PCR reads, yielding one entry per CDR3 protein. Of 200,000 to 250,000 distinct CDR3 sequences in the sample, roughly 9% were seen once. V lost 1 base to trimming and J lost 5 bases, with 10 bases between them. This CDR3 spans 14 amino acids. Germline V CDR1 and CDR2: KGHDR, SFDVKD. V and J are TRBV24-1 and TRBJ1-2; D ambiguous. This TCR was sampled from a human donor who donated a stem cell graft to a child with acute lymphoblastic leukemia. Sequenced here: PBMCs from the stem cell graft donor, sampled from the stem cell graft. CDR3 loop: CATSDFTGGYGYTF. CDR3 nucleotide sequence: TGTGCCACCAGTGATTTTACGGGAGGGTATGGCTACACCTTC.